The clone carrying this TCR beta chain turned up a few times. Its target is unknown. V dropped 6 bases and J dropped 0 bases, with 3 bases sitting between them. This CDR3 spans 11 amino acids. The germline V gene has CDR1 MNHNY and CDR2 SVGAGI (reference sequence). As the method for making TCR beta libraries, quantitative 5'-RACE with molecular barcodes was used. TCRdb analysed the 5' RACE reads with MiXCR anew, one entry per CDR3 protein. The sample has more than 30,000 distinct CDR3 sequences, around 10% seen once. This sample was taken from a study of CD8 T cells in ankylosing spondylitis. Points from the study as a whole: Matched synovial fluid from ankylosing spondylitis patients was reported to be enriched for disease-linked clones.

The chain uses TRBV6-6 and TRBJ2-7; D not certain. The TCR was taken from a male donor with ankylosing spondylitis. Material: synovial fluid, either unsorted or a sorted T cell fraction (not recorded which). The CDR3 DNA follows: TGTGCCAGCAGGGCCTCCTACGAGCAGTACTTC. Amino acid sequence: CASRASYEQYF.